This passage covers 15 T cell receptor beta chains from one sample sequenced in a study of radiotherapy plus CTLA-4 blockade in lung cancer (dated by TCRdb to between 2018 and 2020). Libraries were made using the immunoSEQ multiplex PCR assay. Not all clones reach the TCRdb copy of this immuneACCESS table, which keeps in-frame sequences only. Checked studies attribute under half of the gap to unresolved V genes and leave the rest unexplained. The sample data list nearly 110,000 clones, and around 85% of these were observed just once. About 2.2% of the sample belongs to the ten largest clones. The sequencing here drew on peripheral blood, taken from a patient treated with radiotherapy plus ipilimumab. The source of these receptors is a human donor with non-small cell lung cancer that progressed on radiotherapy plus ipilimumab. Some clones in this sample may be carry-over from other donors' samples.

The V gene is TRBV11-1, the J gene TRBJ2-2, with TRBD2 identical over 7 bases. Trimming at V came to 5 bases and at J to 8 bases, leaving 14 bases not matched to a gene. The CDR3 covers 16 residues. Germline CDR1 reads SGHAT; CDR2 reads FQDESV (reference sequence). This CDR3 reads CASSQEASGFGGELFF. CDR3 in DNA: TGTGCCAGCAGCCAGGAGGCTAGCGGTTTCGGGGGGGAGCTGTTTTTT.

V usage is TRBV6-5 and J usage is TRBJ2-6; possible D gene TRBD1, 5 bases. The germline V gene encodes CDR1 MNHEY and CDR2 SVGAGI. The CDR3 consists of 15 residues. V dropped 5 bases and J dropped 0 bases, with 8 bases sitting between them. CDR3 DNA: TGTGCCAGCAGTAGGGGATACTCTGGGGCCAACGTCCTGACTTTC. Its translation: CASSRGYSGANVLTF.

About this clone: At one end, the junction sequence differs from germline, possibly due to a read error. The CDR3, as DNA: TGTGCCAGCAGCTTGGCCTCAGGGCCGGTTAGCTTC. It translates to CASSLASGPVSF. The chain couples TRBV5-6 to TRBJ1-2, with a weak D call TRBD1 (5 bases). Germline lookup yields CDR1 SGHDT and CDR2 YYEEEE. The CDR3 runs 12 residues.

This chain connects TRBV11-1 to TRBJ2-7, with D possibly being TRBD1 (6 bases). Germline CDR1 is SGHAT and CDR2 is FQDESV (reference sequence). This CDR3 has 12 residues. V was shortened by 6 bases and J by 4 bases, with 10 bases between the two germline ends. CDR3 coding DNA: TGTGCCAGCAGTCTACAGGGATACGAGCAGTACTTC. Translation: CASSLQGYEQYF.

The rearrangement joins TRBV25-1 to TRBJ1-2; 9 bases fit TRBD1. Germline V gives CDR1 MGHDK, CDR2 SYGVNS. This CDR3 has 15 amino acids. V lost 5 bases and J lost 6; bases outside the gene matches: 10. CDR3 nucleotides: TGTGCCAGCAGTTATCCGGGACAGGGTATTGATGGCTACACCTTC. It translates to CASSYPGQGIDGYTF.

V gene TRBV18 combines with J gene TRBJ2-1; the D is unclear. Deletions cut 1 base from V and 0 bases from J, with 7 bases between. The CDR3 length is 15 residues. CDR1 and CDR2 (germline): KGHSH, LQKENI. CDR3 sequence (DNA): TGTGCCAGCTCACCACTAGTAAGCTCCTACAATGAGCAGTTCTTC. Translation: CASSPLVSSYNEQFF.

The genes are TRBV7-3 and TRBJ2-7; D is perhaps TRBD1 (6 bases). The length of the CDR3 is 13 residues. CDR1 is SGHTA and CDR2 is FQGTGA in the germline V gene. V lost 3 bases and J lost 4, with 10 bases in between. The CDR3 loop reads CASSFRGGYEQYF. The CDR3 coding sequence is TGTGCCAGCAGCTTCAGGGGTGGGTACGAGCAGTACTTC.

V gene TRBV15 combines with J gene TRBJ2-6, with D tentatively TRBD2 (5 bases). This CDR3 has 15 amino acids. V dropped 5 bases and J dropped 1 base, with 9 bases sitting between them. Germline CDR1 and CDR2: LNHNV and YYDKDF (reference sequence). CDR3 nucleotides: TGTGCCACCAGCTCCCGGGGATCTGGGGCCAACGTCCTGACTTTC. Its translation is CATSSRGSGANVLTF.

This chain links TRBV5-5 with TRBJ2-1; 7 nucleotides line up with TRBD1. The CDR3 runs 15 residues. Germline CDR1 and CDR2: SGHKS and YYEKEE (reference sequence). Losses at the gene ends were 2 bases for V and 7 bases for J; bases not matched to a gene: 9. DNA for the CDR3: TGTGCCAGCAGCTTTCGACAGGGTATTTGGAATGAGCAGTTCTTC. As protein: CASSFRQGIWNEQFF.

DNA for the CDR3: TGTGCCAGCAGCCAGACAGGGAGCACAGATACGCAGTATTTT. Translating gives CASSQTGSTDTQYF. This sequence joins TRBV7-3 and TRBJ2-3; 7 positions agree with TRBD1. CDR3 length: 14 residues. CDR1 SGHTA and CDR2 FQGTGA come from the germline V gene. V trimming: 5 bases; J trimming: 0 bases; junction bases outside the gene matches: 2. Complete variable domain (other parts from reference TRBV7-3 and TRBJ2-3): GAGVSQTPSNKVTEKGKYVELRCDPISGHTALYWYRQSLGQGPEFLIYFQGTGAADDSGLPNDRFFAVRPEGSVSTLKIQRTERGDSAVYLCASSQTGSTDTQYFGPGTRLTVL.

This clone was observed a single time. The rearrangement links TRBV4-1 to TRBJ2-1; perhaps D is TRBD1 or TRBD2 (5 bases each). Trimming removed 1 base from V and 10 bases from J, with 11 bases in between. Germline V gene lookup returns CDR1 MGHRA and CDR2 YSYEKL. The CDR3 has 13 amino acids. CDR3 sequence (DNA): TGCGCCAGCAGCCAAGCCAGGGAGTTAGAGCAGTTCTTC. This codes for CASSQARELEQFF.

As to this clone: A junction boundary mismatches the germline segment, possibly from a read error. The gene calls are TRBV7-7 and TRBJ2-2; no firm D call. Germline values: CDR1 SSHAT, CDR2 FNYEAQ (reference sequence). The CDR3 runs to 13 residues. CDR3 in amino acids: CASSSKWAGELFF. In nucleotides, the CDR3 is TGTGCTAGCAGCTCTAAGTGGGCCGGGGAGCTGTTTTTT.

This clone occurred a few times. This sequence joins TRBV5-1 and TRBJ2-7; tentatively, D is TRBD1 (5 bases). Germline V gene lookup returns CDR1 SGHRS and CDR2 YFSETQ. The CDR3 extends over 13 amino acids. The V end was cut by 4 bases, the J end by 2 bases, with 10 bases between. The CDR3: CASSDDRAYEQYF. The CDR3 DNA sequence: TGCGCCAGCAGCGACGACAGAGCCTACGAGCAGTACTTC.

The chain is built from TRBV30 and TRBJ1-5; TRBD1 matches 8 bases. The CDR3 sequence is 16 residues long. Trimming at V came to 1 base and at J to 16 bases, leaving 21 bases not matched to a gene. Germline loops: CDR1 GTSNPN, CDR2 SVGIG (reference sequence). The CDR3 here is CAWSAKGTGGPYLLHF. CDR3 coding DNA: TGTGCCTGGAGTGCAAAAGGAACAGGGGGACCTTATCTACTACATTTT.

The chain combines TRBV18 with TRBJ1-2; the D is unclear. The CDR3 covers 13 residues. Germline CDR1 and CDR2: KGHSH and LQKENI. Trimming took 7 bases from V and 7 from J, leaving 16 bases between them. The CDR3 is CASFSDLAGGYTF. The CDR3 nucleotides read TGTGCCAGCTTCTCGGACCTTGCGGGTGGCTACACCTTC.